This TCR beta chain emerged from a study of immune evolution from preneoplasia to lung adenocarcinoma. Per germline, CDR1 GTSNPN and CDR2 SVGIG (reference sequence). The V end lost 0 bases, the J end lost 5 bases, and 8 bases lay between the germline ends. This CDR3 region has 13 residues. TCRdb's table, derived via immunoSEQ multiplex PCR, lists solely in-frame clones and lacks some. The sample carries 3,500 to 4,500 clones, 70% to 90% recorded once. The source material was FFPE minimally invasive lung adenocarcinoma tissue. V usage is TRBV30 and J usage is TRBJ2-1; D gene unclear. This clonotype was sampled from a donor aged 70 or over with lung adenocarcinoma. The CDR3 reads CAWSVGLDNEQFF. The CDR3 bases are TGTGCCTGGAGTGTAGGTTTAGACAATGAGCAGTTCTTC.